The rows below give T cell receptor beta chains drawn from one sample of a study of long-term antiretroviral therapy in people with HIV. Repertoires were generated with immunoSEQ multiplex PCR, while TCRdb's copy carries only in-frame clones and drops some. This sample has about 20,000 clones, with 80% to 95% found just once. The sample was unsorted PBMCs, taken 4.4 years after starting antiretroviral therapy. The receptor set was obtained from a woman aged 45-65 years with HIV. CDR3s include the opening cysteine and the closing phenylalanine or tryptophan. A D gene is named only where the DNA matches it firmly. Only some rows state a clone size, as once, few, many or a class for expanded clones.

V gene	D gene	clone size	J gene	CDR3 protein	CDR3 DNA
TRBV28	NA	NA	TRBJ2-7	CASSFTRGAREQYF	TGTGCCAGCAGTTTCACCAGGGGGGCTCGTGAGCAGTACTTC
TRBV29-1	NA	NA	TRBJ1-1	CSIKPGDTEAFF	TGCAGCATCAAACCGGGGGACACTGAAGCTTTCTTT
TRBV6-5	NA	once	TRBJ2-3	CASSTSHLGTDTQYF	TGTGCCAGCAGTACCTCTCACCTCGGCACAGATACGCAGTATTTT
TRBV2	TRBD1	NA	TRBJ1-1	CAIKGAMRTEAFF	TGTGCCATCAAGGGGGCTATGAGAACTGAAGCTTTCTTT
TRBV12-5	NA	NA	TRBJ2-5	CASGPGTKKETQYF	TGTGCTAGTGGCCCAGGCACTAAGAAAGAGACCCAGTACTTC
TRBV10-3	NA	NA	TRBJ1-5	CAISDRGRGQPQHF	TGTGCCATCAGTGACAGGGGAAGAGGCCAGCCCCAGCATTTT
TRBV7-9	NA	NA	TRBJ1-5	CASSLVSGSWNQPQHF	TGTGCCAGCAGCTTAGTTTCGGGGAGCTGGAATCAGCCCCAGCATTTT
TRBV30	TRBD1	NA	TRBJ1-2	CAWSIGTGGRGYTF	TGTGCCTGGAGTATAGGGACAGGGGGAAGAGGCTACACCTTC
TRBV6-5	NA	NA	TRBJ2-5	CASSYSTLGRETQYF	TGTGCCAGCAGTTACTCGACTCTGGGGCGGGAGACCCAGTACTTC
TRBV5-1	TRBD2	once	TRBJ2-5	CASSFLPSSGGKETQYF	TGCGCCAGCAGCTTTCTCCCCAGTAGCGGGGGAAAAGAGACCCAGTACTTC
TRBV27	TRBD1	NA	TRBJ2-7	CASSSTRGRRVEQYF	TGTGCCAGCAGTTCCACCAGGGGGCGCCGGGTCGAGCAGTACTTC
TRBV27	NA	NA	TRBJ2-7	CASSTSGNLSGQYF	TGTGCCAGCAGTACGTCCGGGAATCTAAGTGGGCAGTACTTC
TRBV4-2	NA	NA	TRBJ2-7	CASSQGRILSYEQYF	TGTGCCAGCAGCCAAGGGAGGATTCTTTCCTACGAGCAGTACTTC
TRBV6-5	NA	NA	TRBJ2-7	CASSFGARGLYEQYF	TGTGCCAGTAGTTTCGGTGCGCGGGGCCTCTACGAGCAGTACTTC
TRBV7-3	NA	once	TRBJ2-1	CASSLTRGSEQFF	TGTGCCAGCAGCTTAACGAGGGGGAGTGAGCAGTTCTTC
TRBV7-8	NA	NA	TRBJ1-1	CASSLAPGYSTEAFF	TGTGCCAGCAGCTTAGCGCCAGGATATTCAACTGAAGCTTTCTTT
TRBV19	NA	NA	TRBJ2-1	CASTGRYNEQFF	TGTGCCAGTACAGGACGATACAATGAGCAGTTCTTC
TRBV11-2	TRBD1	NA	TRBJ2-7	CASRNRGTYEQYF	TGTGCCAGCAGGAACAGGGGGACCTACGAGCAGTACTTC
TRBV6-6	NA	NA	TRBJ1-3	CASSEKTAGNTIYF	TGTGCCAGCAGCGAAAAGACAGCTGGAAACACCATATATTTT
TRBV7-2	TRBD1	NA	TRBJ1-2	CASSLGALQGRYGYTF	TGTGCCAGCAGCTTAGGGGCCCTACAGGGGAGGTACGGCTACACCTTC
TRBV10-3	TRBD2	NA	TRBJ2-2	CAIPERGSNTGELFF	TGTGCCATCCCCGAGCGGGGCTCGAACACCGGGGAGCTGTTTTTT
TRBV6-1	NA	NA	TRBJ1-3	CASIQDSGNTIYF	TGTGCCAGCATACAGGACTCTGGAAACACCATATATTTT
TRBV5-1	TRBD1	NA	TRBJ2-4	CASSLETGVAWAKNIQYF	TGCGCCAGCAGCTTGGAGACAGGGGTGGCGTGGGCCAAAAACATTCAGTACTTC
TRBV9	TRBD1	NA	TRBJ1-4	CASSVTGGAANEKLFF	TGTGCCAGCAGCGTTACAGGGGGCGCGGCTAATGAAAAACTGTTTTTT
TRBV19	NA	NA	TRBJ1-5	CASSNQLGNQPQHF	TGTGCCAGTAGTAATCAACTCGGAAATCAGCCCCAGCATTTT
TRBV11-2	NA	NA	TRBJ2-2	CASSLNYPGPDTGELFF	TGTGCCAGCAGCTTAAATTATCCGGGGCCCGACACCGGGGAGCTGTTTTTT
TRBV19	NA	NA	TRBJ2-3	CASSIARDTHTDTQYF	TGTGCCAGTAGTATCGCGCGGGACACCCACACAGATACGCAGTATTTT
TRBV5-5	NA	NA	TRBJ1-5	CASSLGGYSNQPQHF	TGTGCCAGCAGCTTGGGGGGTTATAGCAATCAGCCCCAGCATTTT
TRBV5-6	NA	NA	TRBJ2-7	CASSPGISYEQYF	TGTGCCAGCAGCCCCGGGATTTCCTACGAGCAGTACTTC
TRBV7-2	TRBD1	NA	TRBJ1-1	CASSLAPTGLTFF	TGTGCCAGCAGCTTAGCGCCGACAGGGTTGACTTTCTTT
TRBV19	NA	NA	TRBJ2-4	CASSIEANRIAKNIQYF	TGTGCCAGTAGTATAGAGGCTAACAGAATAGCCAAAAACATTCAGTACTTC
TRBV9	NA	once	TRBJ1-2	CASSVGSSIGYTF	TGTGCCAGCAGCGTAGGCAGTTCAATTGGCTACACCTTC
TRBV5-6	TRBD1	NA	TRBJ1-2	CASSTKTGWYGYTF	TGTGCCAGCAGTACCAAGACAGGGTGGTATGGCTACACCTTC
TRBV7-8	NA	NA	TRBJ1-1	CASSLSLPGNTEAFF	TGTGCCAGCAGCTTAAGCCTGCCAGGGAACACTGAAGCTTTCTTT
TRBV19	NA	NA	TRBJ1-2	CASSPLRVDGYTF	TGTGCCAGTAGTCCGCTGAGGGTGGATGGCTACACCTTC
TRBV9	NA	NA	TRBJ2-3	CASSVAEGWTDTQYF	TGTGCCAGCAGCGTAGCAGAGGGCTGGACAGATACGCAGTATTTT
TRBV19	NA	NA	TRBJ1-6	CAICFRGGRSLGSSPLHF	TGTGCCATATGCTTCAGGGGAGGTAGGTCCCTAGGTTCTTCACCCCTCCACTTT
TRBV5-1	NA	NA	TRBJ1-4	CASSLRPTQGGSEKLFF	TGCGCCAGCAGCTTGCGCCCCACACAGGGTGGATCAGAAAAACTGTTTTTT
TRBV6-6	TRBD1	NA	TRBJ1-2	CASSSPTGNNYGYTF	TGTGCCAGCAGTTCCCCGACAGGGAATAACTATGGCTACACCTTC
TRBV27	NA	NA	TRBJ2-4	CASSAYLLGSAKNIQYF	TGTGCCAGCAGTGCCTACCTCCTTGGCTCGGCCAAAAACATTCAGTACTTC
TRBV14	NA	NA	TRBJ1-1	CASTHWGGLWSVNTEAFF	TGTGCCAGCACCCACTGGGGGGGGCTCTGGTCCGTGAACACTGAAGCTTTCTTT
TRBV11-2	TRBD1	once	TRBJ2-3	CASSLKGQGRGTDTQYF	TGTGCCAGCAGCTTGAAGGGACAGGGAAGGGGCACAGATACGCAGTATTTT